Below, 28 T cell receptor beta chains from the same sample are listed, as sequenced in a study of blood T cell repertoires in COVID-19. Here immunoSEQ multiplex PCR was the method, and the copy in TCRdb shows in-frame clones only, minus some. This table holds some 180,000 clones, around four fifths found once. Sequencing was performed on peripheral blood. The receptors originated from a woman aged 80 or over with COVID-19, enrolled during active disease.

The chain is built from TRBV6-5 and TRBJ1-2, with 7 bases identical to TRBD1. Germline CDR1 and CDR2: MNHEY and SVGAGI. There are 12 residues in the CDR3. V lost 8 bases to trimming and J lost 8 bases; unmatched junction nucleotides: 8. CDR3 nucleotide sequence: TGTGCCAGCCAGGACAGGCCCAACGGCTACACCTTC. Translating gives CASQDRPNGYTF.

The genes are TRBV5-1 and TRBJ2-2; the D gene is possibly TRBD2 (5 bases). The CDR3 is made up of 16 amino acids. The V gene's germline CDR1 is SGHRS and CDR2 YFSETQ. The V gene lost 7 bases and the J gene lost 0 bases, with 16 bases spanning the gap. The CDR3 here is CASEPGVHANTGELFF. The CDR3 DNA is TGCGCCAGCGAGCCCGGGGTACACGCGAACACCGGGGAGCTGTTTTTT.

The chain uses TRBV5-1 and TRBJ2-2; tentatively, D is TRBD1 (5 bases). V lost 5 bases and J lost 5, with 13 bases in between. The CDR3 has 14 residues. Per germline, CDR1 SGHRS and CDR2 YFSETQ. CDR3 sequence: CASRDTRGTGELFF. CDR3 nucleotide sequence: TGCGCCAGCAGGGACACGCGAGGAACCGGGGAGCTGTTTTTT.

The chain joins TRBV28 to TRBJ2-7; D is perhaps TRBD1 (6 bases). Trimming pared 3 bases from V and 6 bases from J, leaving 15 bases between. Germline CDR1 MDHEN, CDR2 SYDVKM. CDR3 length equals 14 residues. CDR3 protein: CASSFVGRGGEQYF. CDR3 sequence (DNA): TGTGCCAGCAGTTTCGTTGGCAGGGGCGGCGAGCAGTACTTC.

The chain carries TRBV10-3 and TRBJ1-2; 8 positions agree with TRBD1. The CDR3 runs 12 residues. The V and J ends lost 6 bases and 6 bases, in that order; junction bases with no gene match: 3. Germline V lookup: CDR1 ENHRY, CDR2 SYGVKD. The CDR3 DNA reads as TGTGCCATCAGCTCGACAGGGGATGGCTACACCTTC. As protein: CAISSTGDGYTF.

The V and J genes are TRBV7-3 and TRBJ2-5, with 10 nucleotides matching TRBD1. The CDR3 has 15 amino acids. Germline CDR1 reads SGHTA; CDR2 reads FQGTGA. Germline trimming cut 1 base from V and 4 bases from J; bases unmatched to any gene: 3. CDR3 amino acids: CASSLRQGASETQYF. For the CDR3, the DNA is TGTGCCAGCAGCTTAAGACAGGGGGCTTCAGAGACCCAGTACTTC.

This clone showed up just once. The genes are TRBV19 and TRBJ1-1, with D uncertain. Trimming left V 6 bases short and J 4 bases short, with 15 bases between. Looked up from germline, CDR1 is LNHDA and CDR2 is SQIVND (reference sequence). The length of the CDR3 is 14 residues. The CDR3 region is CASRNVAGTTEAFF. For the CDR3, the DNA is TGTGCCAGTAGAAATGTGGCAGGAACCACTGAAGCTTTCTTT.

The chain combines TRBV5-4 with TRBJ2-6; weak D call: TRBD1 (6 bases). This CDR3 has 15 residues. Germline values: CDR1 SGHNT, CDR2 YYREEE (reference sequence). V dropped 4 bases and J dropped 0 bases, with 8 bases sitting between them. The CDR3 DNA sequence: TGTGCCAGCAGCCTAGGGGGCTCTGGGGCCAACGTCCTGACTTTC. As protein: CASSLGGSGANVLTF.

This chain links TRBV2 with TRBJ2-1; no definite D call. Looked up from germline, CDR1 is SNHLY and CDR2 is FYNNEI. The length of the CDR3 is 11 residues. Trimming left V 7 bases short and J 4 bases short, with 5 bases between. CDR3 DNA: TGTGCCAGCAACAGTTACAATGAGCAGTTCTTC. As protein: CASNSYNEQFF.

This clone was detected a few times. The chain links TRBV4-1 to TRBJ1-1; possibly TRBD1 for D (5 bases). The CDR3 is made up of 15 amino acids. Trimming took 3 bases from V and 1 from J, leaving 12 bases between them. Germline lookup yields CDR1 MGHRA and CDR2 YSYEKL. The CDR3 is CASSHFRQGNTEAFF. In DNA, the CDR3 is TGCGCCAGCAGCCATTTTCGGCAGGGGAACACTGAAGCTTTCTTT.

J is TRBJ1-2 and V is TRBV2; possibly TRBD1 for D (6 bases). V lost 5 bases and J lost 3, with 7 bases in between. The CDR3 totals 12 residues. Germline V gives CDR1 SNHLY, CDR2 FYNNEI. The CDR3: CASSRQDYGYTF. CDR3 sequence (DNA): TGTGCCAGCAGTCGACAGGACTATGGCTACACCTTC.

V usage is TRBV7-9 and J usage is TRBJ1-3; weak D call: TRBD1 (5 bases). With 5 bases removed from V and 4 bases from J, the gap between germline ends came to 18 bases. CDR1 and CDR2 (germline): SEHNR, FQNEAQ (reference sequence). The CDR3 spans 16 residues. The DNA of the CDR3 is TGTGCCAGCAGCCACCTGGCGGGGGGTTCCGGAAACACCATATATTTT. This codes for CASSHLAGGSGNTIYF.

The V call is TRBV9, the J call TRBJ2-1, with D unresolved. The germline V gene has CDR1 SGDLS and CDR2 YYNGEE. V shed 0 bases and J shed 3 bases, with 10 bases lying between them. There are 15 residues in the CDR3. Here the CDR3 reads CASSVDPNFYNEQFF. DNA for the CDR3: TGTGCCAGCAGCGTAGACCCAAACTTCTACAATGAGCAGTTCTTC.

V gene TRBV11-2 combines with J gene TRBJ1-2, with TRBD1 identical over 8 bases. From germline, CDR1 is SGHAT and CDR2 FQNNGV. Trimming removed 1 base from V and 8 bases from J; junction bases left unmatched: 9. The CDR3 contains 15 residues. CDR3 coding DNA: TGTGCCAGCAGCTTAGGCAGGGGGCGTACGGAGGGCTACACCTTC. Its protein product is CASSLGRGRTEGYTF.

This clone showed up just a few times. V and J are TRBV5-8 and TRBJ2-5, with D possibly being TRBD1 or TRBD2 (7 bases each). CDR1 is SGHTS and CDR2 is YDEGEE in the germline V gene. The V end lost 8 bases, the J end lost 1 base, and 18 bases lay between the germline ends. The CDR3 contains 15 residues. The DNA for the CDR3 is TGTGCCAGTAGCGGGCCTGGGACAGTCCAAGAGACCCAGTACTTC. It specifies CASSGPGTVQETQYF.

This sequence joins TRBV2 and TRBJ1-5; D call uncertain. The CDR3 contains 12 residues. Germline loops: CDR1 SNHLY, CDR2 FYNNEI. Trimming took 4 bases from V and 15 from J, leaving 16 bases between them. The chain's CDR3 is CASSGEEAGSHF. CDR3 DNA sequence: TGTGCCAGCAGTGGGGAGGAGGCTGGGTCGCATTTT.

The chain combines TRBV18 with TRBJ1-3; no reliable D call. The V and J ends lost 4 bases and 0 bases respectively, with 13 bases between them. The CDR3 extends over 16 amino acids. The germline gives CDR1 KGHSH, CDR2 LQKENI. CDR3 amino acids: CASSQEELSSGNTIYF. The CDR3, as DNA: TGTGCCAGCTCACAAGAAGAGTTGAGCTCTGGAAACACCATATATTTT.

The chain combines TRBV7-8 with TRBJ1-1; D is unresolved. The CDR3 consists of 14 residues. V lost 2 bases, J lost 0 bases, and 7 bases lay in between. Germline V gene sequence: CDR1 SGHVS, CDR2 FQNEAQ. CDR3 residues: CASSLTDMNTEAFF. The CDR3 nucleotides are TGTGCCAGCAGCTTAACAGATATGAACACTGAAGCTTTCTTT. Filled out from reference TRBV7-8 and TRBJ1-1, the complete variable domain reads GAGVSQSPRYKVAKRGQDVALRCDPISGHVSLFWYQQALGQGPEFLTYFQNEAQLDKSGLPSDRFFAERPEGSVSTLKIQRTQQEDSAVYLCASSLTDMNTEAFFGQGTRLTVV.

The chain uses TRBV2 and TRBJ1-1, with 7 bases matching TRBD1. J lost 10 bases, V lost 4 bases, and 9 bases had no gene match. The germline CDR1 and CDR2 sequences are SNHLY and FYNNEI. CDR3 length equals 13 residues. CDR3 protein: CASSVEGAGGAFF. For the CDR3, the DNA is TGTGCCAGCAGTGTAGAGGGGGCGGGAGGAGCTTTCTTT.

J is TRBJ2-3 and V is TRBV24-1; the D gene is possibly TRBD1 (6 bases). There are 13 residues in the CDR3. V lost 5 bases to trimming and J lost 11 bases, with 16 bases between them. CDR1 and CDR2 from the germline V gene are KGHDR and SFDVKD. Here the CDR3 DNA reads TGTGCCACCAGTGCACCCCCGGGACACAGGCAGTATTTT. It codes for CATSAPPGHRQYF.

This clone was counted a single time. The chain is built from TRBV7-8 and TRBJ2-5, with 7 bases lining up with TRBD2. The germline V gene has CDR1 SGHVS and CDR2 FQNEAQ. The V segment lost 5 bases and the J segment 0 bases; nucleotides outside the gene matches: 9. This CDR3 is 16 amino acids long. The CDR3 DNA is TGTGCCAGCAGCCCGGGAAGCGGGGTGAACCAAGAGACCCAGTACTTC. This codes for CASSPGSGVNQETQYF.

The rearrangement joins TRBV5-1 to TRBJ2-1, with 7 bases lining up with TRBD2. Trimming at V came to 0 bases and at J to 5 bases, leaving 2 bases not matched to a gene. The CDR3 is made up of 14 amino acids. Per germline, CDR1 SGHRS and CDR2 YFSETQ. The CDR3 loop reads CASSLVGGDNEQFF. The CDR3 DNA reads TGCGCCAGCAGCTTGGTGGGAGGGGACAATGAGCAGTTCTTC.

This clone turned up a few times. In nucleotides, the CDR3 is TGTGCCAGCAGTGGGAGGGTCAGCGCTGAAGCTTTCTTT. It codes for CASSGRVSAEAFF. V is TRBV2 and J is TRBJ1-1; no clear D gene. From germline, CDR1 is SNHLY and CDR2 FYNNEI. Trimming left V 4 bases short and J 6 bases short, with 12 bases between. The CDR3 length is 13 residues.

This clone occurred a few times. V is TRBV24-1 and J is TRBJ2-2; TRBD1 matches 7 bases. V lost 5 bases, J lost 3 bases, and 5 bases stayed unmatched. Germline CDR1 and CDR2: KGHDR and SFDVKD. The CDR3 loop spans 15 amino acids. The chain's CDR3 is CATSGPGGDTGELFF. The CDR3 coding sequence is TGTGCCACCAGTGGTCCAGGGGGTGACACCGGGGAGCTGTTTTTT.

The chain employs TRBV6-1 and TRBJ2-1; 12 nucleotides align to TRBD2. The ends lost 2 bases at V and 9 bases at J; junction bases unmatched: 5. Per germline, CDR1 MNHNS and CDR2 SASEGT. The CDR3 runs to 15 residues. CDR3 protein: CASSEPSGRAGEQFF. The DNA of the CDR3 is TGTGCCAGCAGTGAACCTAGCGGGAGGGCCGGTGAGCAGTTCTTC.

The CDR3 spells CASSSVTGSQGNTIYF. The CDR3 bases are TGTGCCAGCAGCTCCGTGACAGGTAGTCAGGGAAACACCATATATTTT. This rearrangement joins TRBV7-6 to TRBJ1-3; possible D gene TRBD1, 6 bases. This CDR3 has 16 residues. Germline V gene lookup returns CDR1 SGHVS and CDR2 FNYEAQ. Trimming took off 4 bases at V and 4 bases at J, with 17 bases between the two ends.

The genes are TRBV7-3 and TRBJ2-1; 10 bases are shared with TRBD2. V lost 5 bases, J lost 4 bases, and 2 bases stayed unmatched. Germline CDR1 reads SGHTA; CDR2 reads FQGTGA. The CDR3 has 14 amino acids. CDR3 sequence (DNA): TGTGCCAGCAGCCAGCGGGGGGGTTACAATGAGCAGTTCTTC. This gives the protein CASSQRGGYNEQFF.

This clone was detected only once. The chain carries TRBV6-2 or TRBV6-3 and TRBJ1-1; D is unclear. This CDR3 spans 13 amino acids. The V end lost 0 bases, the J end lost 4 bases, and 6 bases lay between the germline ends. Germline V CDR1 and CDR2: MNHEY, SVGEGT. Written as DNA, the CDR3 is TGTGCCAGCAGTTACTCTGGCGGCACTGAAGCTTTCTTT. Translation gives CASSYSGGTEAFF.